This T cell receptor (beta chain) is drawn from a study of metastatic and nonmetastatic thyroid tumors. Study-wide results and caveats: TCR beta diversity was reportedly significantly higher in malignant thyroid tumors than benign nodules, in blood and tumor.

The V gene lost 0 bases and the J gene lost 5 bases, with 26 bases spanning the gap. The CDR3 length is 19 residues. The germline CDR1 and CDR2 sequences are MNHEY and SVGEGT. TCRdb re-clonotyped the PCR reads via MiXCR. Among approximately 20,000 clones listed, less than 35% were seen once. As regards this clone: The antigen is undetermined. This sample also contains other DNA sequences that code for the same CDR3.

Prior to thyroid surgery, none of the patients had received any treatment. Input material: adjacent normal tissue. The receptor was isolated from a female donor with papillary thyroid cancer or a benign thyroid nodule (not recorded which). Some clones in this sample may be carry-over from other donors' samples. This chain uses TRBV6-2 or TRBV6-3 with TRBJ2-7; TRBD2 might be the D (6 bases). CDR3 nucleotides: TGTGCCAGCAGTTACTCGAACCCCCTAGCTGGAGGGCTCTGGGACGAGCAGTACTTC. Translating it yields CASSYSNPLAGGLWDEQYF.